This T cell receptor beta chain was identified during a study of identical twins. With 3 bases clipped from V and 1 base from J, the junction kept 5 bases outside the gene matches. CDR1 and CDR2 from the germline V gene are DFQATT and SNEGSKA (reference sequence). The CDR3 extends over 15 amino acids. After template switching added a universal primer site, the resulting cDNA carried unique molecular identifiers. MiXCR was run by TCRdb on the 5' RACE reads, yielding one entry per CDR3 protein. The sample contains roughly 240,000 distinct CDR3 sequences, approximately 7% of which appear only once. This clonotype was observed a few times. This sample was also put to use in a study of yellow fever vaccine responses in identical twins.

The gene calls are TRBV20-1 and TRBJ2-1; the match to TRBD2 covers 8 bases. Sequencing was done on a sample of memory (CD45RO+) T cells sorted from blood. This clonotype was sampled from a woman aged 18-29 years in good health. This CDR3 reads CSASRAGGSYNEQFF. The CDR3, as DNA: TGCAGTGCTAGTAGGGCGGGAGGTTCCTACAATGAGCAGTTCTTC.